Presented here are 25 T cell receptor beta chains from one specimen sequenced in a study of tumor and adjacent non-tumor tissue in lung cancer. The template was RNA from unsorted bulk tissue. More than 3 cm separated this lung sample from the edge of the tumor. A modified ARM-PCR protocol with three rounds of nested PCR amplified TCRbeta. A single record per CDR3 protein comes from TCRdb applying MiXCR to the multiplex PCR reads. This sample has approximately 68,000 distinct CDR3 sequences, with roughly three quarters found just once. Material for sequencing was distant non-tumor lung tissue. These TCRs come from a man aged 60-69 years with non-small cell lung cancer.

This sequence joins TRBV29-1 and TRBJ1-5; D remains ambiguous. V gave up 4 bases and J gave up 3 bases, with 10 bases separating them. The germline V gene has CDR1 SQVTM and CDR2 ANQGSEA. The length of the CDR3 is 13 residues. In DNA, the CDR3 is TGCAGCGTTGGAGGTGGCGACAATCAGCCCCAGCATTTT. This translates into CSVGGGDNQPQHF.

This clonotype was seen repeatedly, ten times or more. The V gene is TRBV5-1, the J gene TRBJ2-5; TRBD1 might be the D (6 bases). The ends were cut back, 2 bases at V and 4 bases at J, with 12 bases in the middle. CDR1 is SGHRS and CDR2 is YFSETQ in the germline V gene. This CDR3 spans 14 amino acids. CDR3 sequence (DNA): TGCGCCAGCAGCTTACACAGGGTGGGAGAGACCCAGTACTTC. Translated, it gives CASSLHRVGETQYF.

Of note for this clonotype: The junction shows a germline mismatch at one end, possibly a read error. The V gene is TRBV29-1, the J gene TRBJ1-1; no clear D. The germline gives CDR1 SQVTM, CDR2 ANQGSEA. The CDR3 totals 13 residues. Here the CDR3 reads CIVVRWGGTEAFF. The CDR3 DNA reads TGCATCGTTGTTAGATGGGGTGGCACTGAAGCTTTCTTT.

This clonotype was detected a few times. Compared with germline, one end of the junction differs, possibly owing to a read error. V usage is TRBV6-5 and J usage is TRBJ2-6; unclear D gene. Germline lookup yields CDR1 MNHEY and CDR2 SVGAGI. This CDR3 has 14 residues. CDR3 region: CASSWLSEANVLTF. Written as DNA, the CDR3 is TGTGCCAGCAGCTGGCTATCTGAGGCCAATGTCCTGACTTTC.

In the case of this clonotype: One end of the junction does not line up with germline, which may come from a read error. The V gene is TRBV6-1, the J gene TRBJ2-5; D is perhaps TRBD2 (6 bases). CDR1 is MNHNS and CDR2 is SASEGT in the germline V gene. The CDR3 loop spans 12 amino acids. CDR3 in DNA: TGTGCCAGCACGGGACTTCAAGAGATCCAGTACTTC. Translating it yields CASTGLQEIQYF.

This clonotype is judged medium-sized (0.01 to 0.1%). CDR3 in amino acids: CSVDGRTNEQFF. The CDR3 DNA reads TGCAGCGTTGACGGAAGGACCAATGAGCAGTTCTTC. This chain connects TRBV29-1 to TRBJ2-1; D gene ambiguous. V was trimmed by 3 bases and J by 6 bases, leaving 9 bases between them. CDR1 and CDR2 from the germline V gene are SQVTM and ANQGSEA. The CDR3 spans 12 residues.

This clonotype was seen at least ten times. This chain joins TRBV6-5 and TRBJ2-2, with 7 bases lining up with TRBD2. Losses at the gene ends were 8 bases for V and 3 bases for J; bases not matched to a gene: 6. The CDR3 covers 14 residues. Germline V lookup: CDR1 MNHEY, CDR2 SVGAGI. The CDR3 protein is CASRIGLDTGELFF. DNA of the CDR3: TGTGCCAGCCGCATCGGACTAGACACCGGGGAGCTGTTTTTT.

About this clonotype itself: A much larger clonotype is one base distant, so this may be a read error. This sequence joins TRBV28 and TRBJ2-1, with 7 bases that match TRBD2. The CDR3 runs to 15 residues. CDR1 and CDR2 (germline): MDHEN, SYDVKM. As DNA, the CDR3 is TGTGCCAGCAGTTTGGCCGGGAGGCCCTACAATGAGCACTTCTTC. This gives the protein CASSLAGRPYNEHFF.

This clonotype occurred a few times. Since no conserved phenylalanine or tryptophan closes the CDR3, a read error is the likely cause. The chain uses TRBV5-6 and TRBJ2-7, with D unresolved. The CDR3 has 12 residues. Trimming removed 9 bases from V and 3 bases from J, with 13 bases in between. Germline CDR1 reads SGHDT; CDR2 reads YYEEEE. The CDR3 DNA reads as TGTGCCAACACCGGCGGCATCTACGAGCAGTACTTA. This sequence encodes CANTGGIYEQYL.

As concerns this clonotype: As the CDR3 is not closed by the conserved phenylalanine or tryptophan, this likely results from a read error. Because the CDR3's place on the DNA is in doubt, the DNA is left out and the CDR3 is given as listed by TCRdb. V and J are TRBV6-2 or TRBV6-3 and TRBJ2-1; the D call in the table, TRBD2, was not verified against the DNA. Including both end residues, the CDR3 is 17 amino acids long. Germline V gene sequence: CDR1 MNHEY, CDR2 SVGEGT. The CDR3 is CASSYNIGGSFPPERFL.

This clonotype has ten or more counts. The rearrangement links TRBV14 to TRBJ2-7; D is undetermined. Trimming stripped 4 bases from V and 3 bases from J, with 7 bases between. The V gene's germline CDR1 is SGHDN and CDR2 FVKESK. The CDR3 totals 12 residues. In DNA, the CDR3 is TGTGCCAGCAGCCCTGCCCACTACGAGCAGTACTTC. It encodes CASSPAHYEQYF.

This clonotype was detected a few times. A clone one base away is much larger, so this may be a read error. The chain joins TRBV20-1 to TRBJ2-3; the match to TRBD1 covers 7 bases. V gave up 6 bases and J gave up 0 bases; unmatched junction bases: 6. Germline-derived CDR1 and CDR2 are DFQATT and SNEGSKA (reference sequence). The CDR3 sequence is 14 residues long. This CDR3 is CSAVGGSSTDTQYF. As DNA, the CDR3 is TGCAGTGCGGTAGGGGGCTCTAGCACAGATACGCAGTATTTT.

In the case of this clonotype: A read error may produce the germline difference seen at one junction end. V is TRBV12-3 or TRBV12-4 and J is TRBJ2-1; TRBD2 agrees at 7 bases. The CDR3 loop spans 15 amino acids. The CDR3 bases are TGTGCCAGCACTTCCCCTCAGCGGGACCTCAATGAGCAATTCTTC. Translated, it gives CASTSPQRDLNEQFF.

Points on this clonotype: The conserved final phenylalanine or tryptophan is absent from the CDR3, which likely points to a read error. The V gene is TRBV2, the J gene TRBJ2-7; TRBD2 agrees at 9 bases. CDR3 length: 13 residues. Germline values: CDR1 SNHLY, CDR2 FYNNEI. The trim removed 8 bases at V and 6 bases at J, leaving 8 bases unmatched. DNA for the CDR3: TGTGCCAGCGCGGGAGGGTCTCCGCTCGAGCAGTACTCC. Translation gives CASAGGSPLEQYS.

A word on this clonotype: The junction departs from the called germline gene at one end, perhaps through a read error. The chain couples TRBV11-1 to TRBJ2-2, with D possibly being TRBD2 (5 bases). This CDR3 spans 14 amino acids. Germline loops: CDR1 SGHAT, CDR2 FQDESV (reference sequence). CDR3 protein: CVCNYTSGTGEQFF. The CDR3 nucleotides are TGTGTCTGCAACTATACTAGTGGCACCGGGGAGCAGTTTTTT.

A remark on this clonotype: Because the CDR3 is missing its conserved closing phenylalanine or tryptophan, this is likely a read error. The chain employs TRBV28 and TRBJ2-3, with 8 positions matching TRBD2. CDR3 length: 15 residues. Germline V gene lookup returns CDR1 MDHEN and CDR2 SYDVKM. This chain's CDR3 is CVTALAAPNGDTQYL. The CDR3 coding sequence is TGTGTCACCGCACTAGCGGCCCCCAACGGGGATACGCAGTATCTT.

With respect to this clonotype: A read error may produce the germline difference seen at one junction end. V is TRBV5-1 and J is TRBJ2-1; D is undetermined. CDR1 is SGHRS and CDR2 is YFSETQ in the germline V gene. The CDR3 is 14 amino acids. CDR3 in DNA: TGCACCAGCAGCCGAGTGGTTCAGAAAGCTGAGCAGTTCTTC. Protein product: CTSSRVVQKAEQFF.

As concerns this clonotype: No conserved phenylalanine or tryptophan ends this CDR3, so it is likely a read error. The J gene is TRBJ2-1, the V gene TRBV29-1; D remains ambiguous. This CDR3 has 13 amino acids. Germline values: CDR1 SQVTM, CDR2 ANQGSEA. CDR3 protein: CSIDPQANNEQFL. The CDR3 DNA reads TGCAGCATTGATCCGCAGGCCAACAATGAGCAGTTCTTA.

The J gene is TRBJ1-2, the V gene TRBV12-3 or TRBV12-4; a weak D match, TRBD1 (5 bases). V was trimmed by 2 bases and J by 10 bases, leaving 17 bases between them. The CDR3 extends over 14 amino acids. This CDR3 reads CASSLNAGLGDYTF. CDR3 DNA: TGTGCCAGCAGTTTAAATGCAGGGCTGGGTGACTACACCTTC.

This rearrangement joins TRBV12-3 or TRBV12-4 to TRBJ2-1, with D possibly being TRBD2 (5 bases). V shed 9 bases and J shed 0 bases, with 15 bases lying between them. The CDR3 covers 15 residues. CDR3: CARSLTGISYNEQFF. DNA of the CDR3: TGTGCCAGGAGTCTCACGGGGATCTCCTACAATGAGCAGTTCTTC.

This clonotype was seen a few times. With a much larger clone just one base away, this may be a read error. V usage is TRBV7-3 and J usage is TRBJ2-3; no firm D call. The length of the CDR3 is 16 residues. Germline V CDR1 and CDR2: SGHTA, FQGTGA. The CDR3 DNA reads TGTGCCAGCAGCTTATCCAACGGAGCAAGCACAGATACGCACTATTTT. It yields the protein CASSLSNGASTDTHYF.

On this clonotype itself: At one boundary the junction diverges from the germline segment, which might be a read error. J is TRBJ2-3 and V is TRBV5-4; 12 nucleotides agree with TRBD2. The CDR3 has 19 amino acids. Germline V gene data show CDR1 as SGHNT and CDR2 as YYREEE (reference sequence). The CDR3: CVSSLAFTASGRGTDMQYF. The CDR3 bases are TGTGTCAGCAGCTTAGCGTTTACGGCTAGCGGGAGGGGGACAGATATGCAGTATTTT.

A word on this clonotype: One end of the junction is discordant with germline, which a read error may explain. The chain has TRBV5-5 and TRBJ1-5; the match to TRBD1 covers 8 bases. CDR3 length: 14 amino acids. The germline CDR1 and CDR2 sequences are SGHKS and YYEKEE (reference sequence). As DNA, the CDR3 is TGTACCAGCGGCTCCTCAGGGGGCGATCAGCCCCAGCATTTT. Its translation is CTSGSSGGDQPQHF.

Points on this clonotype: The junction departs from the called germline gene at one end, perhaps through a read error. The chain employs TRBV29-1 and TRBJ1-1, with D perhaps TRBD1 (6 bases). The CDR3 has 13 amino acids. The germline V gene encodes CDR1 SQVTM and CDR2 ANQGSEA. The CDR3 here is CSASVGGDNESFF. The CDR3 coding sequence is TGCAGCGCCTCGGTAGGGGGGGACAATGAATCTTTCTTT.

The V gene is TRBV11-3, the J gene TRBJ2-3; 9 bases agree with TRBD2. V trimming: 5 bases; J trimming: 2 bases; junction bases outside the gene matches: 8. The CDR3 runs 16 residues. CDR1 is SGHNT, CDR2 YENEEA, per germline. CDR3 region: CASSPVTSGVTDTQYF. CDR3 DNA sequence: TGTGCCAGCAGCCCGGTGACTAGCGGTGTCACAGATACGCAGTATTTT.